This T cell receptor beta chain derives from a study of blood T cell repertoires in COVID-19. On the study more broadly: Samples representing acute and convalescent COVID-19 were sourced from the United States, Italy and Spain.

Under the authors' procedure: Estimation of nucleated cell counts was performed using reference gene primer amplification. The protocol was immunoSEQ multiplex PCR, while the TCRdb copy is restricted to in-frame clones and leaves out a portion. That table supplies the V and J calls and clone size; D and trimming were determined from the DNA. The sample has fewer than 200,000 clones; 80% to 90% are singletons. Germline CDR1 SEHNR, CDR2 FQNEAQ (reference sequence). This CDR3 region has 14 residues. The V gene end was trimmed by 5 bases and the J gene end by 8 bases; junction bases not matched to a gene: 7.

The J gene is TRBJ1-4, the V gene TRBV7-9; 8 bases map to TRBD1. The clonotype comes from a man aged 45 to 65 with active or convalescent COVID-19. Sequencing input: peripheral blood. The CDR3 nucleotides read TGTGCCAGCAGCCACGGACAGGGAGGCGAAAAACTGTTTTTT. It yields the protein CASSHGQGGEKLFF. The full variable domain, with the rest looked up from reference TRBV7-9 and TRBJ1-4, is DTGVSQNPRHKITKRGQNVTFRCDPISEHNRLYWYRQTLGQGPEFLTYFQNEAQLEKSRLLSDRFSAERPKGSFSTLEIQRTEQGDSAMYLCASSHGQGGEKLFFGSGTQLSVL.